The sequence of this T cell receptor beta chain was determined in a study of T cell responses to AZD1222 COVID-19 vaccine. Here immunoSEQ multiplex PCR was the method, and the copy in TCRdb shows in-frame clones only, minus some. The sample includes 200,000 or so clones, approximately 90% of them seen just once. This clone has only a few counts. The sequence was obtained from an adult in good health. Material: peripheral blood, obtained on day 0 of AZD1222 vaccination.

The CDR3 nucleotides are TGTGCCAGCAGAACCACCGGGACAGGGTACGAGCAGTACTTC. It specifies CASRTTGTGYEQYF. The rearrangement joins TRBV5-5 to TRBJ2-7; 9 positions match TRBD1. There are 14 residues in the CDR3. V was clipped by 5 bases and J by 4 bases; unmatched bases: 7. CDR1 and CDR2 from the germline V gene are SGHKS and YYEKEE (reference sequence).